This T cell receptor beta chain comes out of a study of T cell changes during pregnancy in multiple sclerosis. The germline gives CDR1 MNHEY, CDR2 SMNVEV (reference sequence). Trimming took 2 bases from V and 2 from J, leaving 24 bases between them. The CDR3 sequence is 20 residues long. Generated by immunoSEQ multiplex PCR, the TCRdb table keeps only in-frame clones and is missing some. Among about 30,000 clones, roughly 92% were seen once, and the ten largest hold 4.5% to 7%. The origin of this receptor is a female donor with multiple sclerosis, enrolled in a pregnancy study. Sequencing was performed on CD8+ T cells from peripheral blood mononuclear cells, taken before pregnancy. The chain employs TRBV27 and TRBJ2-2; a possible D gene is TRBD1 (6 bases). CDR3 region: CASSLTYPAQGTFNTGELFF. In nucleotides, the CDR3 is TGTGCCAGCAGTTTAACATACCCCGCACAGGGAACCTTTAACACCGGGGAGCTGTTTTTT.